This TCR beta chain was recorded in a study of regulatory dendritic cells for organ transplantation. Concerning this clone itself: Its antigen remains unidentified.

Memory T cells were CD45RO+, naive were CD45RA+, sorted by FACS. This table comes from immunoSEQ multiplex PCR, and its TCRdb copy is limited to in-frame clones, with some not included. Of 30,000 or so clones in the sample, around 82% were seen once. Study-wide points: Regulatory dendritic cells appeared to expand memory CD8+ clones less than mature ones. The authors noted considerable between-person heterogeneity in alloreactive memory CD8+ cells.

This sequence was found in a human donor in good health. The sequencing sample was made of naive CD8+ T cells from blood. Specified subset: CD45RA+ naive T cells.

The CDR3 nucleotides read TGTGCTAGTGACCAAACAGGGGGCACTGGCTACACCTTC. As protein: CASDQTGGTGYTF. The V call is TRBV12-5, the J call TRBJ1-2; TRBD1 matches 9 bases. The V and J ends lost 7 bases and 7 bases, in that order; junction bases with no gene match: 7. The germline V gene encodes CDR1 LGHNT and CDR2 FRNRAP. This CDR3 comprises 13 residues.